This is a list of T cell receptor beta chains from one sample in a study of cytotoxic CD8 clonotypes in ibrutinib-treated CLL. Measured with immunoSEQ multiplex PCR; TCRdb has only the in-frame clones, and not every one. The sample includes approximately 23,000 clones, around 79% of them seen just once. Sequencing was performed on PBMCs, taken before ibrutinib treatment. Receptors were obtained from a human donor with chronic lymphocytic leukemia. Each CDR3 is given with its conserved first and last residue. A D gene is named only where the DNA matches it firmly. Size is omitted from some rows. Given values are once, few, many or a class for expanded clones.

abundance: once; v_gene: TRBV2; j_gene: TRBJ1-5; d_gene: TRBD1; CDR3aa: CASRGPGTGDQPQHF; CDR3nt: TGTGCCAGCAGGGGACCCGGGACAGGGGATCAGCCCCAGCATTTT
abundance: NA; v_gene: TRBV6-6; j_gene: TRBJ1-2; d_gene: TRBD1; CDR3aa: CASEGSDRVYGYTF; CDR3nt: TGTGCCAGCGAGGGGTCCGACAGGGTCTATGGCTACACCTTC
abundance: NA; v_gene: TRBV9; j_gene: TRBJ1-2; d_gene: TRBD1; CDR3aa: CASSSRDRGRGYTF; CDR3nt: TGTGCCAGCAGCTCCCGGGACAGGGGACGGGGCTACACCTTC
abundance: NA; v_gene: TRBV5-1; j_gene: TRBJ1-1; d_gene: NA; CDR3aa: CASSAGAPNTEAFF; CDR3nt: TGCGCCAGCAGCGCCGGGGCCCCGAACACTGAAGCTTTCTTT
abundance: NA; v_gene: TRBV6-1; j_gene: TRBJ1-1; d_gene: NA; CDR3aa: CASRRAGGRETEAFF; CDR3nt: TGTGCCAGCAGGCGAGCGGGGGGGAGGGAAACTGAAGCTTTCTTT
abundance: once; v_gene: TRBV5-1; j_gene: TRBJ2-5; d_gene: NA; CDR3aa: CASSTGPGGETQYF; CDR3nt: TGCGCCAGCAGCACTGGACCCGGGGGAGAGACCCAGTACTTC
abundance: NA; v_gene: TRBV5-1; j_gene: TRBJ2-7; d_gene: NA; CDR3aa: CASRVLGSGSSYEQYF; CDR3nt: TGCGCCAGCAGGGTATTAGGCTCTGGGAGCTCCTACGAGCAGTACTTC
abundance: once; v_gene: TRBV28; j_gene: TRBJ2-7; d_gene: TRBD1; CDR3aa: CASSSQGQGIYEQYF; CDR3nt: TGTGCCAGCAGTAGTCAGGGACAGGGAATCTACGAGCAGTACTTC
abundance: NA; v_gene: TRBV5-6; j_gene: TRBJ2-1; d_gene: NA; CDR3aa: CASTRGGEQFF; CDR3nt: TGTGCCAGCACCCGAGGGGGGGAGCAGTTCTTC
abundance: few; v_gene: TRBV5-1; j_gene: TRBJ2-7; d_gene: TRBD1; CDR3aa: CASSRGQNYEQYF; CDR3nt: TGCGCCAGCAGCCGGGGACAGAACTACGAGCAGTACTTC
abundance: few; v_gene: TRBV10-3; j_gene: TRBJ2-7; d_gene: TRBD1; CDR3aa: CAISGPDRGPYEQYF; CDR3nt: TGTGCCATCAGTGGGCCGGACAGGGGACCCTACGAGCAGTACTTC
abundance: NA; v_gene: TRBV5-4; j_gene: TRBJ1-5; d_gene: NA; CDR3aa: CAGSSWGLNNQPQHF; CDR3nt: TGTGCCGGCAGTTCATGGGGGCTGAACAATCAGCCCCAGCATTTT
abundance: NA; v_gene: TRBV11-2; j_gene: TRBJ2-3; d_gene: NA; CDR3aa: CASSLARLSTDTQYF; CDR3nt: TGTGCCAGCAGCTTAGCTCGGCTTTCGACAGATACGCAGTATTTT
abundance: NA; v_gene: TRBV29-1; j_gene: TRBJ1-1; d_gene: TRBD1; CDR3aa: CSSRTGGTTEAFF; CDR3nt: TGCAGCTCCCGGACAGGGGGGACGACTGAAGCTTTCTTT
abundance: NA; v_gene: TRBV9; j_gene: TRBJ2-5; d_gene: NA; CDR3aa: CASSVTGTTRETQYF; CDR3nt: TGTGCCAGCAGCGTAACCGGGACCACTCGGGAGACCCAGTACTTC
abundance: NA; v_gene: TRBV18; j_gene: TRBJ1-4; d_gene: TRBD1; CDR3aa: CASSLRQGRNEKLFF; CDR3nt: TGTGCCAGCTCCCTCAGACAGGGGCGTAATGAAAAACTGTTTTTT
abundance: few; v_gene: TRBV18; j_gene: TRBJ2-7; d_gene: TRBD2; CDR3aa: CASSPPGLAGGIYEQYF; CDR3nt: TGTGCCAGCTCACCGCCGGGACTAGCGGGAGGCATCTACGAGCAGTACTTC
abundance: NA; v_gene: TRBV5-6; j_gene: TRBJ1-3; d_gene: TRBD1; CDR3aa: CASSLGQGAGNTIYF; CDR3nt: TGTGCCAGCAGCTTGGGACAGGGGGCCGGAAACACCATATATTTT
abundance: NA; v_gene: TRBV5-1; j_gene: TRBJ2-5; d_gene: TRBD2; CDR3aa: CASSEGLGVGGGEQETQYF; CDR3nt: TGCGCCAGCAGCGAGGGACTAGGCGTGGGAGGCGGGGAACAAGAGACCCAGTACTTC
abundance: NA; v_gene: TRBV13; j_gene: TRBJ1-4; d_gene: NA; CDR3aa: CASSFRVNNEKLFF; CDR3nt: TGTGCCAGCAGCTTCAGGGTAAATAATGAAAAACTGTTTTTT
abundance: NA; v_gene: TRBV19; j_gene: TRBJ2-7; d_gene: NA; CDR3aa: CASSIARSYEQYF; CDR3nt: TGTGCCAGTAGTATCGCCCGGTCCTACGAGCAGTACTTC
abundance: NA; v_gene: TRBV13; j_gene: TRBJ2-1; d_gene: NA; CDR3aa: CASSSSAPSSYNEQFF; CDR3nt: TGTGCCAGCAGCTCTAGCGCTCCAAGCTCCTACAATGAGCAGTTCTTC
abundance: NA; v_gene: TRBV5-1; j_gene: TRBJ2-1; d_gene: NA; CDR3aa: CASSSDPSYNEQFF; CDR3nt: TGCGCCAGCAGCTCGGATCCCTCCTACAATGAGCAGTTCTTC
abundance: NA; v_gene: TRBV28; j_gene: TRBJ1-5; d_gene: NA; CDR3aa: CASSLAMPRSIVGPQHF; CDR3nt: TGTGCCAGCAGTTTAGCTATGCCCCGTTCTATTGTCGGGCCCCAGCATTTT